The entry below gives a single T cell receptor beta chain sequence along with its context. Its antigen is not known. The data belong to a study of T cell responses to AZD1222 COVID-19 vaccine. Trimming removed 7 bases from V and 0 bases from J, with 21 bases in between. Looked up from germline, CDR1 is MDHEN and CDR2 is SYDVKM. The CDR3 is 17 residues long. Regarding the study as a whole: All repertoire sampling was performed exclusively after the peak T cell response.

The repertoire was sequenced with immunoSEQ multiplex PCR; TCRdb's copy has only in-frame clones and lacks some. Here the sample spans 95,000 or so clones, roughly 91% being singletons. This receptor was identified in an adult in good health. The specimen comprised peripheral blood, sampled on day 0 of AZD1222 vaccination. The chain carries TRBV28 and TRBJ1-1; a possible D gene is TRBD1 (6 bases). For the CDR3, the DNA is TGTGCCAGCATCCTCGGCGGGGGGCGCAAGGTGAACACTGAAGCTTTCTTT. This gives the protein CASILGGGRKVNTEAFF.